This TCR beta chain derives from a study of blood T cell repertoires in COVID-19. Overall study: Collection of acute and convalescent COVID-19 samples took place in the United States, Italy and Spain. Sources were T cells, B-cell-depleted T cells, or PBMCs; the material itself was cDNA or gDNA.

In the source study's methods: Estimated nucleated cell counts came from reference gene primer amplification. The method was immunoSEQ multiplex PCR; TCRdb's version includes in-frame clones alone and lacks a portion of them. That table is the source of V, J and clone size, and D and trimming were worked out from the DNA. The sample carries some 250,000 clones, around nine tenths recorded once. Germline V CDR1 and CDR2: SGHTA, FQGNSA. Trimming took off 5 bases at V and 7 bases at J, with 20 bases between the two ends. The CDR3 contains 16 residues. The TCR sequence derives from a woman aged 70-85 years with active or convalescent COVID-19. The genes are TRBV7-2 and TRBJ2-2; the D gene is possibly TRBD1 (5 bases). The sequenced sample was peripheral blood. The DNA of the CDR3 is TGTGCCAGCAGCCCGCCTTATGGGGCTTCAGGCGGGGAGCTGTTTTTT. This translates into CASSPPYGASGGELFF.